This T cell receptor (beta chain) came from a study of T cells after posttransplantation cyclophosphamide. This clone was counted at least ten times. The antigen is undetermined. Whole-study results and caveats: After PTCy, TRB diversity resembled that of CNI/methotrexate controls. Later blood repertoires were often dominated by clones from the donor CD8+ memory compartment. Skin or GI-infiltrating T cells shared few TRB sequences with blood.

On the day of bone marrow donation, the related graft donor provided peripheral blood. Sequencing used immunoSEQ multiplex PCR; TCRdb keeps in-frame clones, though not all of them. Observed in the sample are about 40,000 clones, none of them singletons. Germline CDR1 reads LNHDA; CDR2 reads SQIVND (reference sequence). The CDR3 runs to 15 residues. Losses at the gene ends were 6 bases for V and 1 base for J; bases not matched to a gene: 7. This receptor was taken from a woman in her forties or fifties in good health and a related stem cell transplant donor. The sequenced sample was PBMCs. The rearrangement joins TRBV19 to TRBJ1-1; 8 positions agree with TRBD1. The CDR3 region is CASSHRGFRNTEAFF. The DNA of the CDR3 is TGTGCCAGTAGCCACAGGGGGTTCCGGAACACTGAAGCTTTCTTT.